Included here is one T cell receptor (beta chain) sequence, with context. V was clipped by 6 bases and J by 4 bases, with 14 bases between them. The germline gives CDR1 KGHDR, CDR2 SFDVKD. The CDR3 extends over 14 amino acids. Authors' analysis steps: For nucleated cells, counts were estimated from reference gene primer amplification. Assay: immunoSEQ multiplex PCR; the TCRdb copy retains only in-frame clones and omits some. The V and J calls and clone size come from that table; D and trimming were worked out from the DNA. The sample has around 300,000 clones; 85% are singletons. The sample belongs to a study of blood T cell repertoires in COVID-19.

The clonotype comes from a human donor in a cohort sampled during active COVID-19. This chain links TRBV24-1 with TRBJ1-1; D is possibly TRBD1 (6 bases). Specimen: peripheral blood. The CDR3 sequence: CATSQTGLGTEAFF. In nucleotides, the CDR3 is TGTGCCACCAGTCAGACAGGTCTCGGCACTGAAGCTTTCTTT.